A single sample gave rise to the 9 T cell receptor beta chains below, sequenced in a study of Ad26.COV2.S vaccination and SARS-CoV-2 variants. This sample's treatment: roughly 18 received Ad26.COV2.S at low or high dose, single or two shots; about five received placebo; per-sample allocation not given. Vaccine and placebo recipients were sampled on day 63 after the first injection. Using immunoSEQ multiplex PCR, the repertoire was profiled, and TCRdb retains in-frame clones only, with some absent. The table lists 300,000 to 400,000 clones, roughly 90% of them singletons. This material consisted of peripheral blood, taken in a trial of Ad26.COV2.S vaccine versus placebo. The receptors were gathered from a person aged 18 to 65 who received the Ad26.COV2.S COVID-19 vaccine or a placebo.

The chain uses TRBV11-3 and TRBJ2-3; D possibly corresponds to TRBD2 (6 bases). Germline assignment: CDR1 SGHNT and CDR2 YENEEA. The CDR3 length is 16 residues. Trimming stripped 6 bases from V and 2 bases from J, with 18 bases between. CDR3 sequence reads: CASSLSSAGITDTQYF. The CDR3 DNA reads as TGTGCCAGCAGTTTATCTTCCGCGGGAATCACAGATACGCAGTATTTT.

CDR3 DNA sequence: TGTGCCAGCAGTGACTGGGGGGAGGGCTATGGCTACACCTTC. Amino acid sequence: CASSDWGEGYGYTF. The gene calls are TRBV2 and TRBJ1-2, with a possible D match to TRBD1 (5 bases). Germline CDR1 SNHLY, CDR2 FYNNEI. V was cut by 3 bases and J by 4 bases, with 12 bases left in between. The CDR3 spans 14 residues. Full variable domain (rest looked up from reference TRBV2 and TRBJ1-2): EPEVTQTPSHQVTQMGQEVILRCVPISNHLYFYWYRQILGQKVEFLVSFYNNEISEKSEIFDDQFSVERPDGSNFTLKIRSTKLEDSAMYFCASSDWGEGYGYTFGSGTRLTVV.

The chain uses TRBV7-2 and TRBJ1-5; a weak D match, TRBD1 (6 bases). Germline CDR1 reads SGHTA; CDR2 reads FQGNSA. The CDR3 has 15 amino acids. V was clipped by 3 bases and J by 3 bases, with 12 bases between them. CDR3 nucleotide sequence: TGTGCCAGCAGCTTTTACAGGGCAGACAATCAGCCCCAGCATTTT. It encodes CASSFYRADNQPQHF.

This chain joins TRBV11-3 and TRBJ2-3; 8 bases align to TRBD2. The ends lost 5 bases at V and 4 bases at J; junction bases unmatched: 5. Per the germline V gene, CDR1 is SGHNT and CDR2 is YENEEA. This CDR3 has 14 amino acids. The CDR3 region is CASSPREGSDTQYF. CDR3 in DNA: TGTGCCAGCAGCCCTCGGGAGGGATCAGATACGCAGTATTTT.

The chain employs TRBV6-5 and TRBJ2-1; the D gene could be TRBD1 or TRBD2 (7 bases each). Germline V gives CDR1 MNHEY, CDR2 SVGAGI. V lost 4 bases and J lost 8, with 21 bases in between. This CDR3 comprises 16 residues. CDR3 in amino acids: CASSSGGGGTGDEQFF. CDR3 nucleotides: TGTGCCAGCAGTTCCGGGGGAGGGGGTACAGGGGATGAGCAGTTCTTC.

This sequence joins TRBV29-1 and TRBJ1-2; TRBD1 might be the D (5 bases). The CDR3 loop spans 14 amino acids. V was pared by 5 bases and J by 1 base, with 14 bases between. The germline gives CDR1 SQVTM, CDR2 ANQGSEA. The CDR3 loop is CSVLTGDSNYGYTF. The CDR3 DNA is TGCAGCGTTCTTACTGGCGACAGTAACTATGGCTACACCTTC. Using reference TRBV29-1 and TRBJ1-2 for the parts outside the CDR3, the full variable domain is SAVISQKPSRDICQRGTSLTIQCQVDSQVTMMFWYRQQPGQSLTLIATANQGSEATYESGFVIDKFPISRPNLTFSTLTVSNMSPEDSSIYLCSVLTGDSNYGYTFGSGTRLTVV.

The chain links TRBV5-4 to TRBJ2-2; the D is unclear. Germline assignment: CDR1 SGHNT and CDR2 YYREEE (reference sequence). Trimming stripped 0 bases from V and 5 bases from J, with 14 bases between. The CDR3 is 16 residues long. The CDR3 region is CASSLASSLRTGELFF. CDR3 bases: TGTGCCAGCAGCTTGGCGTCCTCCCTGAGGACCGGGGAGCTGTTTTTT.

The chain combines TRBV10-3 with TRBJ2-5; 8 bases fit TRBD2. This CDR3 spans 16 amino acids. With 11 bases clipped from V and 7 bases from J, the junction kept 21 bases outside the gene matches. Germline CDR1 reads ENHRY; CDR2 reads SYGVKD. The CDR3 sequence: CALGGGRPGATGTQYF. The CDR3 nucleotides are TGTGCCCTCGGGGGGGGTCGCCCGGGGGCCACCGGGACCCAGTACTTC.

V and J are TRBV28 and TRBJ1-1; no clear D gene. The CDR3 runs 15 residues. The V and J ends lost 5 bases and 7 bases respectively, with 20 bases between them. CDR1 and CDR2 from the germline V gene are MDHEN and SYDVKM. The CDR3, as DNA: TGTGCCAGCAGTCCAAGCAGCCTACCGACCCTTGAAGCTTTCTTT. Translated, it gives CASSPSSLPTLEAFF.